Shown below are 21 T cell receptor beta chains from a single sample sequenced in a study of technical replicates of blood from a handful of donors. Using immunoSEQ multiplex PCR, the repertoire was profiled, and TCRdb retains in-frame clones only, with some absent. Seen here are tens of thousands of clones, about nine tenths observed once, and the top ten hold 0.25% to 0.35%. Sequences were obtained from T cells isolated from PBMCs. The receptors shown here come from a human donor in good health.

CDR3 bases: TGTGCCAGCAGCCCGGCAGCCGCGGGGGCGACCGGGGAGCTGTTTTTT. This codes for CASSPAAAGATGELFF. V and J are TRBV7-7 and TRBJ2-2; the D gene is possibly TRBD2 (7 bases). CDR1 SSHAT and CDR2 FNYEAQ come from the germline V gene (reference sequence). The CDR3 is 16 amino acids. V lost 5 bases, J lost 5 bases, and 18 bases lay in between.

The CDR3 DNA reads TGTGCCTGGAGTCGTCACCCCGCCGGGACAGGGGGCGTCTATGGCTACACCTTC. This sequence encodes CAWSRHPAGTGGVYGYTF. The chain uses TRBV30 and TRBJ1-2; 12 nucleotides match TRBD1. V dropped 2 bases and J dropped 4; count of bases not matched to a gene: 14. Germline values: CDR1 GTSNPN, CDR2 SVGIG (reference sequence). The CDR3 has 18 residues.

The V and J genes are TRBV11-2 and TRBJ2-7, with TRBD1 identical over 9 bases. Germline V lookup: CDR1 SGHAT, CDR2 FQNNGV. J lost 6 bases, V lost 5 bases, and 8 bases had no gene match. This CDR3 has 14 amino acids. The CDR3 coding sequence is TGTGCCAGCAGCCTCGGACAGGGGACTTCCGAGCAGTACTTC. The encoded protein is CASSLGQGTSEQYF.

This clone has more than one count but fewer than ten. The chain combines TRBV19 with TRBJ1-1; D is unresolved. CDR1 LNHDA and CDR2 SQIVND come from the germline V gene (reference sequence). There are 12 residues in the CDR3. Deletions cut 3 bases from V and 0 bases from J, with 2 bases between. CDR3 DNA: TGTGCCAGTAGTATCGTGAACACTGAAGCTTTCTTT. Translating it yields CASSIVNTEAFF.

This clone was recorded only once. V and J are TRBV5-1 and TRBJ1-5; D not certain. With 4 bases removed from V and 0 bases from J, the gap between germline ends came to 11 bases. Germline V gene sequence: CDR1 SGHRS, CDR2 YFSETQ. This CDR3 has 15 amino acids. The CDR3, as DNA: TGCGCCAGCAGCCCTGGGCCATATAGCAATCAGCCCCAGCATTTT. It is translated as CASSPGPYSNQPQHF. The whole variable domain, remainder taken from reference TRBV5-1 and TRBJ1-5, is KAGVTQTPRYLIKTRGQQVTLSCSPISGHRSVSWYQQTPGQGLQFLFEYFSETQRNKGNFPGRFSGRQFSNSRSEMNVSTLELGDSALYLCASSPGPYSNQPQHFGDGTRLSIL.

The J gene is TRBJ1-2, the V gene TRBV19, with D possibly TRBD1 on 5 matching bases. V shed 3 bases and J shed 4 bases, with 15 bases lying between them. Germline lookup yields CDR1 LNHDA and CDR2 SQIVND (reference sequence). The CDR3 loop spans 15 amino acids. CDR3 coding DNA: TGTGCCAGTAGTATCTCGGGACTGCAATCCTATGGCTACACCTTC. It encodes CASSISGLQSYGYTF.

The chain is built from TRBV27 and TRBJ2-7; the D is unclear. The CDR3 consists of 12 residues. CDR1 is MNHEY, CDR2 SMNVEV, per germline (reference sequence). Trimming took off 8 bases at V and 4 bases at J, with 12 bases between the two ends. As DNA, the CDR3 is TGTGCCAGCGGGCAGGTCGAGTACGAGCAGTACTTC. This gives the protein CASGQVEYEQYF.

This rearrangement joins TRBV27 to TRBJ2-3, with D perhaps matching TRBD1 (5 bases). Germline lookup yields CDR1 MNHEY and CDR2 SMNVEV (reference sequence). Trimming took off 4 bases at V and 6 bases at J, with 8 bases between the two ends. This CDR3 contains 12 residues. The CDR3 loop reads CASSSAGDTQYF. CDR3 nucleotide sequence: TGTGCCAGCAGTTCCGCAGGGGATACGCAGTATTTT.

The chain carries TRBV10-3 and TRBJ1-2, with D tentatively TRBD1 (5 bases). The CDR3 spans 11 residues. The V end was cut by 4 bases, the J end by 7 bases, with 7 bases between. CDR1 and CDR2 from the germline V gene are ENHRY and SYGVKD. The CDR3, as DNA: TGTGCCATCAGTGGCGGGGCTGGCTACACCTTC. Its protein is CAISGGAGYTF.

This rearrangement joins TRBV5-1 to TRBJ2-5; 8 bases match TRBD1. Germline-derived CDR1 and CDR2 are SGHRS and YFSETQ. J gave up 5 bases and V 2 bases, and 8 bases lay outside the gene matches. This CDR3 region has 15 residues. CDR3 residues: CASSLQDRARETQYF. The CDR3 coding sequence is TGCGCCAGCAGCTTACAGGACAGGGCCCGCGAGACCCAGTACTTC.

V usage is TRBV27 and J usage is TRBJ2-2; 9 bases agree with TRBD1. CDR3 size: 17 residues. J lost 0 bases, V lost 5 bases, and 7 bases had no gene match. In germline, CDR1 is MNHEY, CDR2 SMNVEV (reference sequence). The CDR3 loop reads CASSPGQGLANTGELFF. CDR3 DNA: TGTGCCAGCAGTCCTGGACAGGGGCTGGCGAACACCGGGGAGCTGTTTTTT.

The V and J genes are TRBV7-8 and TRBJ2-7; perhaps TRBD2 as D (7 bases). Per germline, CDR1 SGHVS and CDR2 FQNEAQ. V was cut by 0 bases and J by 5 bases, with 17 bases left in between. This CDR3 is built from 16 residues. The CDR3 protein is CASSLAPRGLKHEQYF. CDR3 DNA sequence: TGTGCCAGCAGCTTAGCGCCGCGGGGGCTGAAGCACGAGCAGTACTTC.

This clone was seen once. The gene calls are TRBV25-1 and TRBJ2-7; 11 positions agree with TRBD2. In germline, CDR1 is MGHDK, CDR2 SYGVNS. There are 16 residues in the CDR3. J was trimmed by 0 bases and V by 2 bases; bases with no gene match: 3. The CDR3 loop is CASSEPGTSGSYEQYF. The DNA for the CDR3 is TGTGCCAGCAGTGAACCAGGGACTAGCGGCTCCTACGAGCAGTACTTC.

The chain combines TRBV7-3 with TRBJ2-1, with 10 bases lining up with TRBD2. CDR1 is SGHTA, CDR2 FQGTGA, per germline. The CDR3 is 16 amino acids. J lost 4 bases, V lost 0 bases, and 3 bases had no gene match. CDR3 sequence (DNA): TGTGCCAGCAGCTTAACGCCTAGCGGGGGATACAATGAGCAGTTCTTC. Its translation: CASSLTPSGGYNEQFF.

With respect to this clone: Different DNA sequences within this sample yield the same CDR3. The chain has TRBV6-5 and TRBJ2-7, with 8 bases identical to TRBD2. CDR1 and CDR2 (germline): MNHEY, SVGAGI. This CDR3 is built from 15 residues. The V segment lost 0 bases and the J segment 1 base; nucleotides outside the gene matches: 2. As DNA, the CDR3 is TGTGCCAGCAGTTACTCCGCTAGCGGGTCCTACGAGCAGTACTTC. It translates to CASSYSASGSYEQYF.

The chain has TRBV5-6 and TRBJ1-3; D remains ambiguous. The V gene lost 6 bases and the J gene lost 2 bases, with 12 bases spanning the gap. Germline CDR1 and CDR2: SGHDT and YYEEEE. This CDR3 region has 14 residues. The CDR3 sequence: CASNILRTGNTIYF. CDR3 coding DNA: TGTGCCAGCAATATACTCCGTACTGGAAACACCATATATTTT.

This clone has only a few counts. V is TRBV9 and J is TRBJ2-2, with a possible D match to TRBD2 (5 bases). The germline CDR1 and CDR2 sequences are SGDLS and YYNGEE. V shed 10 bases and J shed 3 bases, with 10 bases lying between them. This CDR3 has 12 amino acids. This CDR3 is CAGSRDTGELFF. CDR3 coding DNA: TGTGCCGGGAGTCGCGACACCGGGGAGCTGTTTTTT.

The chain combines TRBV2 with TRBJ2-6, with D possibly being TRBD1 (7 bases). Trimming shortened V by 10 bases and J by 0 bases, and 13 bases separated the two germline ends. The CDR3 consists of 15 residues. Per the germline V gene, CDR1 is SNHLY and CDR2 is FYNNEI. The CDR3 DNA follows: TGTGCCACGGGACAGACTAGCTCTGGGGCCAACGTCCTGACTTTC. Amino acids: CATGQTSSGANVLTF.

CDR3 amino acids: CASSHPAEETQYF. CDR3 coding DNA: TGTGCCAGCAGCCACCCGGCGGAAGAGACCCAGTACTTC. J is TRBJ2-5 and V is TRBV5-8, with D unresolved. Trimming shortened V by 4 bases and J by 3 bases, and 10 bases separated the two germline ends. Per germline, CDR1 SGHTS and CDR2 YDEGEE. This CDR3 has 13 amino acids.

In DNA, the CDR3 is TGTGCCTGGAGTGGAATCGGGGGGCCCGATACGCAGTATTTT. Amino acid sequence: CAWSGIGGPDTQYF. The V call is TRBV30, the J call TRBJ2-3; possibly TRBD2 for D (7 bases). V was pared by 1 base and J by 6 bases, with 14 bases between. This CDR3 has 14 amino acids. From germline, CDR1 is GTSNPN and CDR2 SVGIG (reference sequence).

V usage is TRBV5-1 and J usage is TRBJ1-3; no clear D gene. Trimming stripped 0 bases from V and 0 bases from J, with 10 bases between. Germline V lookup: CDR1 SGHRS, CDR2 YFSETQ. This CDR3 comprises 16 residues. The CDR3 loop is CASSLVPSFSGNTIYF. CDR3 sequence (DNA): TGCGCCAGCAGCTTGGTGCCCAGTTTCTCTGGAAACACCATATATTTT.